This entry concerns a single TCR beta chain. Its matching antigen is unknown. The CDR3 length is 18 residues. CDR1 is SGHVT, CDR2 SQSDAQ, per germline. V trimming: 1 base; J trimming: 6 bases; junction bases outside the gene matches: 15. This record belongs to a study of shared clonotypes between healthy human individuals. Whole-study findings and limits: Across a handful of donors, naive CD4 shared 5% to 5.5%, naive CD8 more than 3%, memory CD4 about 2.4%, memory CD8 around 0.42%. Generally, estimated richness proved larger in naive subsets than it did in memory subsets.

It was CD45RO-negative cells, positively selected for CCR7, that made up naive CD8 cells, with terminally differentiated effector memory CD45RA+ cells excluded. All participating donors were Caucasian adults from Nashville, Tennessee. The method was immunoSEQ multiplex PCR; TCRdb's version includes in-frame clones alone and lacks a portion of them. The repertoire has about 2 million clones, about 95% of them found once; the top ten carry roughly 1%. V is TRBV7-4 and J is TRBJ2-7; 10 bases agree with TRBD2. Sequencing was done on a sample of naive CD8+ T cells sorted from blood. The clonotype originates from a man between 18 and 29 years old in good health. CDR3 DNA: TGTGCCAGCAGCTTAGATAGACAGGAGCTAGCGGGAGTCGGCGAGCAGTACTTC. It encodes CASSLDRQELAGVGEQYF.